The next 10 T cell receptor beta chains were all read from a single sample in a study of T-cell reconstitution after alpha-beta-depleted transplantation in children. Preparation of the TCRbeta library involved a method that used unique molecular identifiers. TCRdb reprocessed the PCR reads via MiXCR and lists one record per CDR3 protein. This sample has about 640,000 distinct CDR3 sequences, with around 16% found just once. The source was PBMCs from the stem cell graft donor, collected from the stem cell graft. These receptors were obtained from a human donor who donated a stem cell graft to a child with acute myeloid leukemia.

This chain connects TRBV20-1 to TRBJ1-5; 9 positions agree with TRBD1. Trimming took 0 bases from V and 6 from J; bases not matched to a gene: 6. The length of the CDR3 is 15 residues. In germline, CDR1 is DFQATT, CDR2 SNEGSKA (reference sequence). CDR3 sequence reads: CSARETGGSSQPQHF. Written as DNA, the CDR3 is TGCAGTGCTAGAGAGACAGGGGGATCCAGTCAGCCCCAGCATTTT.

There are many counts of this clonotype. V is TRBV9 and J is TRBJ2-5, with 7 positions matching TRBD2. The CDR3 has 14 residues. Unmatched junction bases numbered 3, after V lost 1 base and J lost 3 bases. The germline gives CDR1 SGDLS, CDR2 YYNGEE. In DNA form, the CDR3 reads TGTGCCAGCAGCGTAAAGCGGGGTAAAGAGACCCAGTACTTC. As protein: CASSVKRGKETQYF.

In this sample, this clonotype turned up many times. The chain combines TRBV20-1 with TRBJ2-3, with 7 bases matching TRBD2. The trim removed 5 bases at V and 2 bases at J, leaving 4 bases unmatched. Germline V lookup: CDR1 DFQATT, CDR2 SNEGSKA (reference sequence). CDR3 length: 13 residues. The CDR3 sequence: CSASTSVTDTQYF. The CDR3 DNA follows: TGCAGTGCTTCTACTAGCGTCACAGATACGCAGTATTTT.

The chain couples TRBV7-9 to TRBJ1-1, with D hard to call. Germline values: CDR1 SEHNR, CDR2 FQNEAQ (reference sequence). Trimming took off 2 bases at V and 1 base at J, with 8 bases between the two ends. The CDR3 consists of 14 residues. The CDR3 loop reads CASSLIAENTEAFF. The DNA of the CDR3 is TGTGCCAGCAGCTTAATCGCGGAGAACACTGAAGCTTTCTTT.

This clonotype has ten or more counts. The DNA of the CDR3 is TGTGCCACCAGTGACAGCTATGGCTACACCTTC. This translates into CATSDSYGYTF. V gene TRBV24-1 combines with J gene TRBJ1-2; the D is unclear. Trimming took off 4 bases at V and 4 bases at J, with 3 bases between the two ends. CDR3 length: 11 amino acids. The germline CDR1 and CDR2 sequences are KGHDR and SFDVKD.

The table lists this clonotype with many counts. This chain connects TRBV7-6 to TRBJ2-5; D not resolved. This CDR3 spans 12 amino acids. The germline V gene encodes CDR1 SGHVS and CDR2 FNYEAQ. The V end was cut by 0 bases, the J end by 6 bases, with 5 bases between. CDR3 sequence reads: CASSLARQTQYF. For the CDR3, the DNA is TGTGCCAGCAGCTTAGCGAGGCAGACCCAGTACTTC.

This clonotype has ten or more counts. The CDR3 sequence: CSGQVMNTEAFF. The CDR3 DNA follows: TGCAGCGGCCAGGTCATGAACACTGAAGCTTTCTTT. The chain employs TRBV29-1 and TRBJ1-1; the D is unclear. The V gene lost 7 bases and the J gene lost 0 bases, with 9 bases spanning the gap. Germline V gene data show CDR1 as SQVTM and CDR2 as ANQGSEA. The CDR3 has 12 amino acids.

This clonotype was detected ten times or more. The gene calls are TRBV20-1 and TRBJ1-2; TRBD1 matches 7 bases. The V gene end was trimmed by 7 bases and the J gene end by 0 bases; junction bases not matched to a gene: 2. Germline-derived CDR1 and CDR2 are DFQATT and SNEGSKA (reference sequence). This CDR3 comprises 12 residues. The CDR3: CSVQGANYGYTF. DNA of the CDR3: TGCAGTGTTCAGGGGGCTAACTATGGCTACACCTTC.

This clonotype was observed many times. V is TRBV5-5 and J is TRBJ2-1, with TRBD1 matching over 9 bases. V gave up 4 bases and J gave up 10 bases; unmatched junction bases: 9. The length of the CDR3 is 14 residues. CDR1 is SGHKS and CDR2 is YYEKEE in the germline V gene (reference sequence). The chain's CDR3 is CASSQKDRGDEQFF. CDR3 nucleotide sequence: TGTGCCAGCAGCCAGAAGGACAGGGGAGACGAGCAGTTCTTC.

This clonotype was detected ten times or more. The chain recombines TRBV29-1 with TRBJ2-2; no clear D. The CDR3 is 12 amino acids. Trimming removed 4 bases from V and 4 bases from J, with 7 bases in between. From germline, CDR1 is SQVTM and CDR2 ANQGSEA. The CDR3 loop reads CSVGHLTGELFF. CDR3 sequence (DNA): TGCAGCGTTGGACATCTCACCGGGGAGCTGTTTTTT.